A selection of T cell receptor beta chains follows, all from one sample in a study of early T cells in non-severe SARS-CoV-2 infection. TCRdb re-called the 5' RACE reads with MiXCR, one entry per CDR3 protein. The sample yields roughly 50,000 distinct CDR3 sequences, roughly 6.1% seen once. The sequencing here drew on whole blood, taken at baseline. These receptors were obtained from an adult who was a healthcare worker with PCR-confirmed SARS-CoV-2 infection or an uninfected control (not recorded which). Both conserved end residues are part of each CDR3. Each record gives: V gene, J gene, clone size, D gene, CDR3 protein, CDR3 DNA. The D gene is left open where the match is weak. Rows give clone size only sometimes, using once, few, many, or a class for an expanded clone.

TRBV6-5	TRBJ1-5	-	-	CASRTAGVSNQPQHF	TGTGCCAGCAGAACCGCAGGGGTGAGCAATCAGCCCCAGCATTTT
TRBV2	TRBJ2-2	-	TRBD1	CASSYRGLGGELFF	TGTGCCAGCAGTTACAGGGGGCTCGGCGGGGAGCTGTTTTTT
TRBV29-1	TRBJ2-1	many	TRBD2	CSVVGGRFDEQFF	TGCAGCGTTGTCGGCGGGAGGTTCGATGAGCAGTTCTTC
TRBV28	TRBJ2-2	few	-	CASVEANTGELFF	TGTGCCAGCGTTGAAGCCAACACCGGGGAGCTGTTTTTT
TRBV10-3	TRBJ2-1	-	TRBD2	CAISDPGLATYNEQFF	TGTGCCATCAGTGATCCGGGACTAGCAACCTACAATGAGCAGTTCTTC
TRBV6-2/TRBV6-3	TRBJ1-5	-	-	CASRTPKVGMSSNQLQHF	TGTGCCAGCAGGACCCCGAAAGTAGGGATGTCTAGCAATCAGCTCCAGCATTTT
TRBV6-2/TRBV6-3	TRBJ2-7	few	-	CASSYSPSSYGQYF	TGTGCCAGCAGTTACTCCCCAAGCTCCTACGGGCAGTACTTC
TRBV27	TRBJ2-7	few	-	CASSTGTFFWEQYF	TGTGCCAGCAGTACCGGGACATTTTTTTGGGAGCAGTACTTC
TRBV5-1	TRBJ2-1	-	-	CASSLEGDIYNEQFF	TGCGCCAGCAGCTTGGAAGGGGATATCTACAATGAGCAGTTCTTC
TRBV12-3/TRBV12-4	TRBJ2-2	many	TRBD2	CASSLGGTGELFF	TGTGCCAGCAGCCTGGGGGGGACCGGGGAGCTGTTTTTT
TRBV11-1	TRBJ2-1	-	TRBD2	CASSLRTSGSKSEQFF	TGTGCCAGCAGCCTCCGGACTAGCGGGAGTAAAAGTGAGCAGTTCTTC
TRBV28	TRBJ2-1	-	TRBD2	CASSARGLAVYNEQFF	TGTGCCAGCAGTGCCCGGGGACTAGCGGTTTACAATGAGCAGTTCTTC
TRBV7-2	TRBJ2-3	few	-	CASSLYGVSTDTQYF	TGTGCCAGCAGCTTATATGGGGTTAGCACAGATACGCAGTATTTT
TRBV5-4	TRBJ1-4	-	-	CASSFGATNEKLFF	TGTGCCAGCAGCTTTGGAGCAACTAATGAAAAACTGTTTTTT
TRBV12-3/TRBV12-4	TRBJ2-7	-	TRBD2	CASGGLYEQYF	TGTGCCTCGGGGGGGCTCTACGAGCAGTACTTC
TRBV19	TRBJ1-1	few	-	CASRTTGNTEAFF	TGTGCCAGTAGGACGACAGGGAACACTGAAGCTTTCTTT
TRBV11-2	TRBJ2-5	few	-	CASTQMGETQYF	TGTGCCAGCACTCAGATGGGAGAGACCCAGTACTTC
TRBV5-1	TRBJ1-2	-	-	CASSARSRAYGYTF	TGCGCCAGCAGCGCCAGGAGCAGGGCCTATGGCTACACCTTC
TRBV6-2/TRBV6-3	TRBJ2-6	-	-	CASRLALAGANVLTF	TGTGCCAGCAGGCTGGCCTTAGCTGGGGCCAACGTCCTGACTTTC
TRBV6-5	TRBJ2-7	many	-	CASRNPTYEQYF	TGTGCCAGCAGAAACCCCACCTACGAGCAGTACTTC
TRBV5-4	TRBJ2-3	few	-	CASSLDLKGVVTDTQYF	TGTGCCAGCAGCTTGGACCTCAAGGGGGTAGTCACAGATACGCAGTATTTT
TRBV7-8	TRBJ2-3	many	-	CASSSGRGDTQYF	TGTGCCAGCAGCTCCGGACGCGGAGATACGCAGTATTTT